One sample yielded the 22 T cell receptor beta chains listed below, sequenced in a study of control samples from healthy donors and cancer patients. Using immunoSEQ multiplex PCR, the repertoire was profiled, and TCRdb retains in-frame clones only, with some absent. The table lists roughly 130,000 clones, roughly 90% of them singletons. Material: blood. These receptors were taken from a man younger than 35 in good health.

The chain couples TRBV27 to TRBJ2-3, with D tentatively TRBD1 (5 bases). The germline gives CDR1 MNHEY, CDR2 SMNVEV (reference sequence). The CDR3 spans 14 residues. Trimming stripped 2 bases from V and 4 bases from J, with 10 bases between. This CDR3 reads CASSLQDIPDTQYF. The CDR3 DNA reads as TGTGCCAGCAGTTTACAGGACATTCCAGATACGCAGTATTTT.

The J gene is TRBJ2-7, the V gene TRBV27; D gene uncertain. This CDR3 has 13 residues. Germline V gene data show CDR1 as MNHEY and CDR2 as SMNVEV (reference sequence). V dropped 3 bases and J dropped 1 base, with 7 bases sitting between them. CDR3 nucleotides: TGTGCCAGCAGTTTCCGGCAGTCCTACGAGCAGTACTTC. Encoded protein: CASSFRQSYEQYF.

The CDR3 reads CASSPGQGRPDTQYF. In DNA, the CDR3 is TGCGCCAGCAGCCCCGGGCAGGGGCGCCCAGATACGCAGTATTTT. The rearrangement uses TRBV4-1 and TRBJ2-3; D possibly corresponds to TRBD1 (6 bases). Trimming shortened V by 4 bases and J by 4 bases, and 15 bases separated the two germline ends. Germline CDR1 reads MGHRA; CDR2 reads YSYEKL. This CDR3 is built from 15 residues.

This clone was counted a single time. The chain recombines TRBV29-1 with TRBJ1-1; D is unclear. The CDR3 spans 13 residues. Trimming cost V 3 bases and J 5 bases, with 13 bases left between them. The V gene's germline CDR1 is SQVTM and CDR2 ANQGSEA. The CDR3 spells CSVEREAGTEAFF. The CDR3 region has the DNA TGCAGCGTTGAGAGGGAGGCCGGTACTGAAGCTTTCTTT.

The V gene is TRBV2, the J gene TRBJ1-3, with 7 nucleotides matching TRBD1. The CDR3 loop spans 13 amino acids. The V gene's germline CDR1 is SNHLY and CDR2 FYNNEI. V trimming: 9 bases; J trimming: 0 bases; junction bases outside the gene matches: 2. The CDR3 bases are TGTGCCAGTAGGGACAGCTCTGGAAACACCATATATTTT. As protein: CASRDSSGNTIYF. The full variable domain, with the rest looked up from reference TRBV2 and TRBJ1-3, is EPEVTQTPSHQVTQMGQEVILRCVPISNHLYFYWYRQILGQKVEFLVSFYNNEISEKSEIFDDQFSVERPDGSNFTLKIRSTKLEDSAMYFCASRDSSGNTIYFGEGSWLTVV.

As concerns this clone: A read error may account for a junction end that differs from germline. The chain employs TRBV6-5 and TRBJ1-1; TRBD1 matches at 7 bases. The germline V gene has CDR1 MNHEY and CDR2 SVGAGI. CDR3 length: 13 residues. The CDR3: CATSRTGNSEAFF. The CDR3 DNA reads as TGTGCCACCAGTCGGACAGGCAATAGTGAGGCTTTCTTT.

This chain links TRBV5-1 with TRBJ1-2; the D is unclear. The germline V and J ends were trimmed by 0 bases and 4 bases, with 10 bases remaining between them. The CDR3 runs to 14 residues. Germline V CDR1 and CDR2: SGHRS, YFSETQ. The CDR3 here is CASSLGEFGYGYTF. CDR3 DNA: TGCGCCAGCAGCTTGGGGGAATTCGGCTATGGCTACACCTTC.

The chain couples TRBV5-1 to TRBJ1-1; 7 bases fit TRBD1. CDR1 and CDR2 (germline): SGHRS, YFSETQ. The CDR3 extends over 15 amino acids. The V and J ends lost 4 bases and 4 bases, in that order; junction bases with no gene match: 10. CDR3 region: CASSIGDRWSTEAFF. DNA of the CDR3: TGCGCCAGCAGCATAGGGGACAGATGGTCCACTGAAGCTTTCTTT.

The chain uses TRBV6-1 and TRBJ1-5; D is undetermined. CDR1 and CDR2 (germline): MNHNS, SASEGT. Trimming removed 0 bases from V and 7 bases from J, with 10 bases in between. This CDR3 region has 14 residues. CDR3 DNA sequence: TGTGCCAGCAGTGAAGCCCCGAGCGACCAGCCCCAGCATTTT. Amino acid sequence: CASSEAPSDQPQHF.

Comment on this clone: The sample carries other DNA sequences with the same CDR3. The J gene is TRBJ1-1, the V gene TRBV7-3; D may be TRBD1 (5 bases). V was cut by 1 base and J by 5 bases, with 8 bases left in between. This CDR3 spans 13 amino acids. The germline gives CDR1 SGHTA, CDR2 FQGTGA. The CDR3: CASSLNRGTEAFF. The CDR3 DNA sequence: TGTGCCAGCAGCTTAAATAGGGGAACTGAAGCTTTCTTT.

The chain has TRBV6-5 and TRBJ1-6, with D uncertain. There are 15 residues in the CDR3. Trimming removed 0 bases at V and 3 bases at J, with 6 bases between. Germline CDR1 MNHEY, CDR2 SVGAGI. CDR3 in DNA: TGTGCCAGCAGTTACTCCGGACTCTATAATTCACCCCTCCACTTT. Translating it yields CASSYSGLYNSPLHF.

This clone has only one observation. The V and J genes are TRBV19 and TRBJ2-1; 13 nucleotides align to TRBD2. J gave up 7 bases and V 2 bases, and 8 bases lay outside the gene matches. Germline V gene lookup returns CDR1 LNHDA and CDR2 SQIVND (reference sequence). The CDR3 is made up of 17 amino acids. The CDR3 is CASSITLTSGGANEQFF. The CDR3 DNA sequence: TGTGCCAGTAGTATAACCCTCACTAGCGGGGGGGCTAATGAGCAGTTCTTC.

The J gene is TRBJ2-3, the V gene TRBV20-1; 11 bases are a match to TRBD2. The CDR3 totals 18 residues. V lost 3 bases, J lost 1 base, and 12 bases stayed unmatched. Germline V lookup: CDR1 DFQATT, CDR2 SNEGSKA (reference sequence). The CDR3 region is CSASDSSGGLSGTDTQYF. The CDR3 nucleotides are TGCAGTGCTAGTGACTCTAGCGGGGGGCTTTCGGGCACAGATACGCAGTATTTT.

The chain has TRBV4-2 and TRBJ2-3; D is possibly TRBD1 (7 bases). This CDR3 comprises 16 residues. Trimming left V 4 bases short and J 2 bases short, with 16 bases between. CDR1 is LGHNA and CDR2 is YNFKEQ in the germline V gene. Written as DNA, the CDR3 is TGTGCCAGCAGCCGGGAGACAGGGCGGGACACAGATACGCAGTATTTT. Protein sequence: CASSRETGRDTDTQYF.

This clone was recorded only once. This rearrangement joins TRBV5-1 to TRBJ1-1; D uncertain. V gave up 4 bases and J gave up 4 bases, with 20 bases separating them. This CDR3 comprises 16 residues. From germline, CDR1 is SGHRS and CDR2 YFSETQ. The CDR3 nucleotides are TGCGCCAGCAGCAATTGGCGGGCAGGAAAAGGCACTGAAGCTTTCTTT. This gives the protein CASSNWRAGKGTEAFF.

V gene TRBV2 combines with J gene TRBJ1-1; maybe TRBD1 (6 bases). CDR1 and CDR2 (germline): SNHLY, FYNNEI. CDR3 size: 13 residues. V was trimmed by 3 bases and J by 4 bases, leaving 9 bases between them. DNA of the CDR3: TGTGCCAGCAGTGATAGAGGGGGCACTGAAGCTTTCTTT. This encodes CASSDRGGTEAFF.

This rearrangement joins TRBV11-2 to TRBJ1-2; TRBD1 is a possible D gene (6 bases). V lost 5 bases to trimming and J lost 4 bases, with 14 bases between them. CDR3 length: 14 amino acids. From germline, CDR1 is SGHAT and CDR2 FQNNGV. CDR3 in amino acids: CASSRGNRAYGYTF. CDR3 bases: TGTGCCAGCAGCAGAGGGAACAGGGCCTATGGCTACACCTTC.

The J gene is TRBJ1-4, the V gene TRBV3-1 (or the pseudogene TRBV3-2); possibly TRBD1 for D (5 bases). The germline gives CDR1 LGHDT, CDR2 YNNKEL (reference sequence). The V end lost 0 bases, the J end lost 8 bases, and 13 bases lay between the germline ends. The CDR3 runs to 15 residues. The CDR3 sequence is CASSQDLGRVEKLFF. As DNA, the CDR3 is TGTGCCAGCAGCCAAGATCTGGGCAGGGTAGAAAAACTGTTTTTT.

The rearrangement joins TRBV27 to TRBJ1-1, with unresolved D. The V gene's germline CDR1 is MNHEY and CDR2 SMNVEV (reference sequence). The ends were cut back, 5 bases at V and 0 bases at J, with 7 bases in the middle. The CDR3 extends over 13 amino acids. The CDR3 reads CASSKRLNTEAFF. The CDR3 DNA is TGTGCCAGCAGTAAACGGTTGAACACTGAAGCTTTCTTT.

The chain joins TRBV5-1 to TRBJ2-7; D remains unclear. Germline loops: CDR1 SGHRS, CDR2 YFSETQ. Between the trimmed V and J ends, which lost 0 bases and 1 base, there was a span of 11 bases. This CDR3 spans 15 amino acids. The CDR3 region is CASSLAGYLSYEQYF. The CDR3 DNA follows: TGCGCCAGCAGCTTGGCCGGCTACCTATCCTACGAGCAGTACTTC.

This chain connects TRBV2 to TRBJ1-5, with 8 nucleotides matching TRBD1. The CDR3 consists of 17 residues. V was pared by 6 bases and J by 0 bases, with 10 bases of the junction left unmatched. Germline V gene lookup returns CDR1 SNHLY and CDR2 FYNNEI. The DNA for the CDR3 is TGTGCCAGCAGGGACAGGGCCCGCGCAGATAGCAATCAGCCCCAGCATTTT. It translates to CASRDRARADSNQPQHF.

The chain combines TRBV5-6 with TRBJ2-1; D remains unclear. This CDR3 contains 13 residues. V was shortened by 0 bases and J by 6 bases, with 7 bases between the two germline ends. Germline CDR1 reads SGHDT; CDR2 reads YYEEEE. The CDR3 DNA follows: TGTGCCAGCAGCTTGGACTTAGCCAATGAGCAGTTCTTC. It encodes CASSLDLANEQFF.